Presented here are 15 T cell receptor beta chains from one specimen sequenced in a study of shared clonotypes between healthy human individuals. The data were produced by immunoSEQ multiplex PCR, yet TCRdb's version contains in-frame clones alone and is incomplete. The sample lists 2 million to 2.5 million clones, 95% occurring once. Sequenced input: naive CD4+ T cells sorted from blood. Subset noted: CD45RA+ positively selected. These receptor sequences come from a man between 18 and 35 years old in good health.

This chain links TRBV2 with TRBJ2-2, with 8 bases aligning to TRBD1. Germline CDR1 and CDR2: SNHLY and FYNNEI. The CDR3 runs 15 residues. V was clipped by 10 bases and J by 0 bases; unmatched bases: 7. The CDR3 DNA is TGTGCCAACCAAAGACAGGGGACGAACACCGGGGAGCTGTTTTTT. Encoded protein: CANQRQGTNTGELFF.

V and J are TRBV2 and TRBJ2-1; 9 bases map to TRBD2. Germline trimming cut 4 bases from V and 4 bases from J; bases unmatched to any gene: 5. The CDR3 covers 15 residues. Germline lookup yields CDR1 SNHLY and CDR2 FYNNEI. CDR3 DNA: TGTGCCAGCAGTGGGCGGGGGGGCCCTTACAATGAGCAGTTCTTC. Translated, it gives CASSGRGGPYNEQFF.

The rearrangement links TRBV21-1 to TRBJ2-7; the table assigns TRBD2, which was not confirmed against the DNA. TRBV21-1 is designated a pseudogene. The CDR3 has 16 residues. The CDR3: CASSFPPSGLSYEQYF. In DNA form, the CDR3 reads TGTGCCAGCAGCTTCCCCCCTAGCGGGCTCTCCTACGAGCAGTACTTC.

The chain recombines TRBV25-1 with TRBJ2-2; D unclear. V was shortened by 5 bases and J by 6 bases, with 10 bases between the two germline ends. The CDR3 length is 13 residues. Germline loops: CDR1 MGHDK, CDR2 SYGVNS. As DNA, the CDR3 is TGTGCCAGCAGTAGGTCCGGCGCCGGGGAGCTGTTTTTT. Its protein product is CASSRSGAGELFF. Combining the CDR3 with reference TRBV25-1 and TRBJ2-2 gives the whole variable domain EADIYQTPRYLVIGTGKKITLECSQTMGHDKMYWYQQDPGMELHLIHYSYGVNSTEKGDLSSESTVSRIRTEHFPLTLESARPSHTSQYLCASSRSGAGELFFGEGSRLTVL.

The chain has TRBV10-3 and TRBJ1-2, with 8 bases matching TRBD1. The CDR3 runs to 12 residues. Germline V gene sequence: CDR1 ENHRY, CDR2 SYGVKD. Losses at the gene ends were 4 bases for V and 9 bases for J; bases not matched to a gene: 4. Here the CDR3 reads CAISGDRGSYTF. CDR3 bases: TGTGCCATCAGTGGAGACAGGGGTAGCTACACCTTC.

The chain couples TRBV21-1 to TRBJ1-6; no check of the table's D call, TRBD1, against the DNA was made. TRBV21-1 is given as a pseudogene. The CDR3 is made up of 14 amino acids. The CDR3 here is CASSTNRDNSPLHF. The CDR3 DNA reads as TGTGCCAGCAGCACAAACAGGGATAATTCACCCCTCCACTTT.

The chain links TRBV5-6 to TRBJ2-7, with D possibly being TRBD1 (6 bases). The length of the CDR3 is 13 residues. CDR1 and CDR2 (germline): SGHDT, YYEEEE. With 4 bases removed from V and 1 base from J, the gap between germline ends came to 9 bases. CDR3 protein: CASSGDRSYEQYF. The CDR3 DNA follows: TGTGCCAGCAGCGGCGACAGGTCCTACGAGCAGTACTTC.

The J gene is TRBJ2-7, the V gene TRBV11-2, with D perhaps matching TRBD1 (6 bases). Between the trimmed V and J ends, which lost 2 bases and 8 bases, there was a span of 19 bases. Germline values: CDR1 SGHAT, CDR2 FQNNGV. There are 15 residues in the CDR3. This chain's CDR3 is CASSLTGDIGAQQYF. CDR3 in DNA: TGTGCCAGCAGCTTAACCGGGGACATTGGCGCGCAGCAGTACTTC.

The genes are TRBV19 and TRBJ1-5; D call uncertain. This CDR3 is 15 amino acids long. Germline V gives CDR1 LNHDA, CDR2 SQIVND (reference sequence). Trimming left V 11 bases short and J 3 bases short, with 20 bases between. This CDR3 reads CASQRGTLINQPQHF. The CDR3 DNA reads as TGTGCCTCCCAAAGAGGAACCCTTATCAATCAGCCCCAGCATTTT.

This chain connects TRBV10-1 to TRBJ2-2, with D maybe TRBD2 (6 bases). The CDR3 loop spans 16 amino acids. Trimming removed 4 bases at V and 3 bases at J, with 15 bases between. CDR1 WNHNN and CDR2 SYGVQD come from the germline V gene (reference sequence). CDR3 DNA: TGCGCCAGCAGTGCCTGGGACTCACCCGACACCGGGGAGCTGTTTTTT. Translated, it gives CASSAWDSPDTGELFF.

CDR3 residues: CASSAQTGTNTEAFF. CDR3 DNA sequence: TGCGCCAGCAGCGCACAGACAGGGACGAACACTGAAGCTTTCTTT. V is TRBV5-1 and J is TRBJ1-1; TRBD1 agrees at 7 bases. The CDR3 sequence is 15 residues long. Trimming took 4 bases from V and 1 from J; bases not matched to a gene: 7. Germline assignment: CDR1 SGHRS and CDR2 YFSETQ.

J is TRBJ1-6 and V is TRBV30; TRBD1 matches at 10 bases. Unmatched junction bases numbered 4, after V lost 3 bases and J lost 8 bases. The length of the CDR3 is 14 residues. Looked up from germline, CDR1 is GTSNPN and CDR2 is SVGIG (reference sequence). The CDR3 DNA sequence: TGTGCCTGGAGCTCGGGACAGGGGCATTCACCCCTCCACTTT. It yields the protein CAWSSGQGHSPLHF.

V is TRBV30 and J is TRBJ2-3, with D maybe TRBD1 (7 bases). Trimming pared 3 bases from V and 1 base from J, leaving 11 bases between. Per the germline V gene, CDR1 is GTSNPN and CDR2 is SVGIG (reference sequence). The CDR3 is made up of 14 amino acids. The CDR3 DNA reads as TGTGCCTGGAGCAGGGGGGTGGGCACAGATACGCAGTATTTT. This encodes CAWSRGVGTDTQYF.

The CDR3 protein is CASSLWGRANEKLFF. The DNA for the CDR3 is TGTGCCAGCAGCTTGTGGGGGAGGGCTAATGAAAAACTGTTTTTT. The chain joins TRBV5-5 to TRBJ1-4, with D possibly matching TRBD1 (5 bases). Trimming left V 1 base short and J 3 bases short, with 10 bases between. The CDR3 length is 15 residues. The germline gives CDR1 SGHKS, CDR2 YYEKEE (reference sequence).

The chain employs TRBV6-1 and TRBJ2-5; weak D call: TRBD1 (7 bases). The CDR3 sequence is 15 residues long. The V gene's germline CDR1 is MNHNS and CDR2 SASEGT. Trimming removed 8 bases at V and 2 bases at J, with 18 bases between. In DNA, the CDR3 is TGTGCCAGCGAACGGAGGGACAGACGTCAAGAGACCCAGTACTTC. Protein product: CASERRDRRQETQYF.